This T cell receptor beta chain comes out of a study of T-cell reconstitution after alpha-beta-depleted transplantation in children. Study-wide results and caveats: Recipient T cells and thymic progenitors that survived gave rise to the high TCRbeta diversity observed at day 60 in some patients. Reported findings indicate that, about two months after transplant, alpha-beta T cells came from several hundred expanded clones, which were derived from non-depleted graft cells.

CDR3 length equals 14 residues. The V gene end was trimmed by 6 bases and the J gene end by 1 base; junction bases not matched to a gene: 5. This sample's TCRbeta library carried unique molecular identifier barcodes. In TCRdb, the PCR reads were re-called with MiXCR into one record per CDR3 protein. The sample has about 440,000 distinct CDR3 sequences, 43% seen once. The sample holds many counts of this clonotype. Its antigen is unidentified. The chain carries TRBV12-3 or TRBV12-4 and TRBJ2-7, with 8 bases lining up with TRBD1. This sample comprised PBMCs, obtained before TCRalphabeta/CD19-depleted stem cell transplant. The TCR sequence derives from a girl aged 2 to 10 with aplastic anemia, due to receive a stem cell transplant. Here the CDR3 DNA reads TGTGCCAGCAGCCCCGGACAGGGTTCCTACGAGCAGTACTTC. Its translation: CASSPGQGSYEQYF.